The 32 T cell receptor beta chains below were found in one sample sequenced in a study of T cell responses to AZD1222 COVID-19 vaccine. TCRdb keeps only in-frame clones here, not all; method: immunoSEQ multiplex PCR. The data contain 55,000 to 85,000 clones, about 83% of them seen just once; the ten biggest clones take up about a tenth. This specimen was peripheral blood, taken on day 0 of AZD1222 vaccination. The receptors shown here come from an adult in good health.

This chain uses TRBV19 with TRBJ1-2; D possibly corresponds to TRBD1 (5 bases). The CDR3 extends over 13 amino acids. V was pared by 1 base and J by 4 bases, with 7 bases between. Germline values: CDR1 LNHDA, CDR2 SQIVND (reference sequence). Written as DNA, the CDR3 is TGTGCCAGTAGTATAGGGGACGGCTATGGCTACACCTTC. It codes for CASSIGDGYGYTF.

This clone appeared once. The chain has TRBV7-8 and TRBJ2-4; the match to TRBD1 covers 8 bases. From germline, CDR1 is SGHVS and CDR2 FQNEAQ. There are 18 residues in the CDR3. The J segment lost 0 bases and the V segment lost 5 bases, leaving 12 bases of the junction unmatched. CDR3 nucleotides: TGTGCCAGCAGCCACCGGGACAGGTGGGGACTAGCCAAAAACATTCAGTACTTC. It translates to CASSHRDRWGLAKNIQYF.

The chain links TRBV5-4 to TRBJ2-5, with TRBD2 identical over 10 bases. V was pared by 6 bases and J by 5 bases, with 13 bases of the junction left unmatched. CDR3 size: 16 residues. Germline CDR1 is SGHNT and CDR2 is YYREEE (reference sequence). Written as DNA, the CDR3 is TGTGCCAGCACCCAGTTGGGAGCGGGGGGGCCGGAGACCCAGTACTTC. It specifies CASTQLGAGGPETQYF.

This clone was recorded a few times. The rearrangement joins TRBV28 to TRBJ2-3; D perhaps matches TRBD2 (5 bases). The CDR3 totals 16 residues. The V end lost 5 bases, the J end lost 0 bases, and 15 bases lay between the germline ends. Germline V gene lookup returns CDR1 MDHEN and CDR2 SYDVKM. CDR3 amino acids: CASSRIFGVSTDTQYF. The CDR3 nucleotides are TGTGCCAGCAGTCGGATCTTCGGGGTCAGCACAGATACGCAGTATTTT.

J is TRBJ1-2 and V is TRBV11-2; D gene ambiguous. Trimming took off 4 bases at V and 8 bases at J, with 11 bases between the two ends. Germline CDR1 reads SGHAT; CDR2 reads FQNNGV. This CDR3 spans 12 amino acids. In nucleotides, the CDR3 is TGTGCCAGCAGCTCCCGGGCCGGGGGCTACACCTTC. Translating it yields CASSSRAGGYTF.

The chain is built from TRBV7-2 and TRBJ1-5, with no clear D. The V gene's germline CDR1 is SGHTA and CDR2 FQGNSA. Trimming stripped 1 base from V and 1 base from J, with 5 bases between. The CDR3 runs 14 residues. The CDR3 here is CASSLDISNQPQHF. The CDR3 region has the DNA TGTGCCAGCAGCTTAGATATAAGCAATCAGCCCCAGCATTTT.

CDR3 loop: CASSFSGAGYTF. In DNA, the CDR3 is TGTGCCAGCAGTTTCTCGGGGGCTGGCTACACCTTC. This chain joins TRBV12-3 or TRBV12-4 and TRBJ1-2, with D possibly being TRBD1 (6 bases). The CDR3 extends over 12 amino acids. Trimming removed 3 bases at V and 7 bases at J, with 9 bases between.

The CDR3 loop reads CASSPTSGGSDTQYF. In nucleotides, the CDR3 is TGTGCCAGCAGTCCGACTAGCGGGGGGTCAGATACGCAGTATTTT. The chain recombines TRBV2 with TRBJ2-3; 13 bases line up with TRBD2. V trimming: 5 bases; J trimming: 4 bases; junction bases outside the gene matches: 3. CDR3 length equals 15 residues. Looked up from germline, CDR1 is SNHLY and CDR2 is FYNNEI. Variable domain in full (rest from reference TRBV2 and TRBJ2-3): EPEVTQTPSHQVTQMGQEVILRCVPISNHLYFYWYRQILGQKVEFLVSFYNNEISEKSEIFDDQFSVERPDGSNFTLKIRSTKLEDSAMYFCASSPTSGGSDTQYFGPGTRLTVL.

The chain links TRBV5-6 to TRBJ2-2, with D possibly matching TRBD2 (6 bases). The CDR3 totals 16 residues. V gave up 4 bases and J gave up 7 bases, with 20 bases separating them. Germline V lookup: CDR1 SGHDT, CDR2 YYEEEE. The CDR3 here is CASSQLAFGGNGELFF. CDR3 DNA sequence: TGTGCCAGCAGCCAGCTAGCGTTCGGGGGTAACGGGGAGCTGTTTTTT.

The chain recombines TRBV11-2 with TRBJ2-3; 7 nucleotides align to TRBD1. Germline CDR1 SGHAT, CDR2 FQNNGV. After removal of 3 bases from V and 0 bases from J, the junction contained 3 bases not matched to a gene. This CDR3 spans 15 amino acids. The CDR3 spells CASSFRGGSTDTQYF. The CDR3 bases are TGTGCCAGCAGCTTCAGAGGGGGCAGCACAGATACGCAGTATTTT.

This sequence joins TRBV3-1 (or the pseudogene TRBV3-2) and TRBJ1-2; D unclear. There are 13 residues in the CDR3. Trimming took 1 base from V and 8 from J, leaving 11 bases between them. The germline gives CDR1 LGHDT, CDR2 YNNKEL (reference sequence). CDR3 region: CASSQAPSGGYTF. The CDR3 bases are TGTGCCAGCAGCCAAGCCCCGAGTGGCGGCTACACCTTC.

This clone occurred a few times. The genes are TRBV28 and TRBJ1-2; D uncertain. The CDR3 is 15 amino acids. V was shortened by 6 bases and J by 5 bases, with 19 bases between the two germline ends. CDR1 and CDR2 from the germline V gene are MDHEN and SYDVKM. CDR3 bases: TGTGCCAGCAGCGATTTCGTCGGGGAAAATTATGGCTACACCTTC. This translates into CASSDFVGENYGYTF.

In its sample, this clone was seen once. The V call is TRBV5-6, the J call TRBJ1-2, with 9 bases lining up with TRBD1. Looked up from germline, CDR1 is SGHDT and CDR2 is YYEEEE. The CDR3 loop spans 16 amino acids. V trimming: 4 bases; J trimming: 0 bases; junction bases outside the gene matches: 7. CDR3 loop: CASSLGGQGTNYGYTF. In DNA form, the CDR3 reads TGTGCCAGCAGCCTGGGGGGACAGGGAACTAACTATGGCTACACCTTC.

The chain carries TRBV5-1 and TRBJ2-1; TRBD1 aligns across 12 bases. The V and J ends lost 2 bases and 8 bases, in that order; junction bases with no gene match: 11. The CDR3 spans 17 residues. Germline CDR1 reads SGHRS; CDR2 reads YFSETQ. The CDR3 here is CASSFYSGTGGKDEQFF. CDR3 DNA sequence: TGCGCCAGCAGCTTTTATTCCGGGACAGGGGGCAAGGATGAGCAGTTCTTC.

In its sample, this clone was seen a few times. The chain employs TRBV19 and TRBJ2-7; D possibly matches TRBD1 or TRBD2 (5 bases each). The CDR3 runs 13 residues. Germline CDR1 and CDR2: LNHDA and SQIVND (reference sequence). Between the trimmed V and J ends, which lost 5 bases and 2 bases, there was a span of 10 bases. CDR3 coding DNA: TGTGCCAGTAGTCGGGGCAGCGCCTACGAGCAGTACTTC. Translated, it gives CASSRGSAYEQYF.

V and J are TRBV24-1 and TRBJ2-5; the D gene is possibly TRBD1 (6 bases). The V end lost 4 bases, the J end lost 5 bases, and 22 bases lay between the germline ends. Per germline, CDR1 KGHDR and CDR2 SFDVKD. The CDR3 loop spans 17 amino acids. CDR3: CATSDPSIGAQGETQYF. The CDR3 nucleotides read TGTGCCACCAGTGACCCGTCTATTGGGGCTCAGGGGGAGACCCAGTACTTC.

V usage is TRBV7-8 and J usage is TRBJ2-7, with D perhaps being TRBD1 or TRBD2 (6 bases each). The germline CDR1 and CDR2 sequences are SGHVS and FQNEAQ. The V gene lost 4 bases and the J gene lost 3 bases, with 13 bases spanning the gap. The CDR3 spans 14 residues. The CDR3 coding sequence is TGTGCCAGCAGCTCCGGGGGCCTGGGCTACGAGCAGTACTTC. It encodes CASSSGGLGYEQYF.

The V gene is TRBV11-3, the J gene TRBJ2-3, with D unclear. Germline V gene sequence: CDR1 SGHNT, CDR2 YENEEA. The V end was cut by 1 base, the J end by 3 bases, with 11 bases between. This CDR3 has 15 residues. CDR3 sequence: CASSLGSPLTDTQYF. For the CDR3, the DNA is TGTGCCAGCAGCTTAGGGTCGCCGCTTACAGATACGCAGTATTTT. Based on the CDR3 plus reference TRBV11-3 and TRBJ2-3, the full variable domain is EAGVVQSPRYKIIEKKQPVAFWCNPISGHNTLYWYLQNLGQGPELLIRYENEEAVDDSQLPKDRFSAERLKGVDSTLKIQPAELGDSAVYLCASSLGSPLTDTQYFGPGTRLTVL.

This chain links TRBV2 with TRBJ1-1; D gene uncertain. This CDR3 spans 14 amino acids. Germline-derived CDR1 and CDR2 are SNHLY and FYNNEI. Trimming stripped 6 bases from V and 4 bases from J, with 15 bases between. The CDR3 DNA reads TGTGCCAGCAGGCAGATAGCTCGGGCCACTGAAGCTTTCTTT. The encoded protein is CASRQIARATEAFF.

This chain connects TRBV27 to TRBJ2-3, with TRBD2 matching 8 bases. The CDR3 covers 16 residues. Losses at the gene ends were 8 bases for V and 6 bases for J; bases not matched to a gene: 16. Per germline, CDR1 MNHEY and CDR2 SMNVEV (reference sequence). DNA of the CDR3: TGTGCCAGCGGTCCGGGACTAGAAACCCTCCGCGATACGCAGTATTTT. Encoded protein: CASGPGLETLRDTQYF.

The chain links TRBV7-3 to TRBJ2-7, with D maybe TRBD2 (5 bases). The V and J ends lost 0 bases and 4 bases respectively, with 7 bases between them. Germline CDR1 reads SGHTA; CDR2 reads FQGTGA. This CDR3 has 13 amino acids. CDR3 DNA: TGTGCCAGCAGCTTAACTTCGGGATACGAGCAGTACTTC. Encoded protein: CASSLTSGYEQYF. The variable domain in full, completed from reference TRBV7-3 and TRBJ2-7, reads GAGVSQTPSNKVTEKGKYVELRCDPISGHTALYWYRQSLGQGPEFLIYFQGTGAADDSGLPNDRFFAVRPEGSVSTLKIQRTERGDSAVYLCASSLTSGYEQYFGPGTRLTVT.

V and J are TRBV5-1 and TRBJ1-1; TRBD1 agrees at 7 bases. Germline V gene data show CDR1 as SGHRS and CDR2 as YFSETQ. Trimming took 4 bases from V and 7 from J; bases not matched to a gene: 10. CDR3 length: 14 residues. This chain's CDR3 is CASSRRQGDLEAFF. DNA for the CDR3: TGCGCCAGCAGCCGGAGACAGGGCGATCTTGAAGCTTTCTTT.

This clone appeared a single time. J is TRBJ1-2 and V is TRBV28, with 7 bases fitting TRBD1. This CDR3 contains 12 residues. V shed 7 bases, J shed 11 bases, and the junction held 10 bases outside the gene matches. Germline V gene data show CDR1 as MDHEN and CDR2 as SYDVKM. The chain's CDR3 is CASTTGVSGYTF. In nucleotides, the CDR3 is TGTGCCAGCACTACAGGGGTATCGGGTTACACCTTC.

The rearrangement joins TRBV9 to TRBJ1-2, with unresolved D. Germline CDR1 is SGDLS and CDR2 is YYNGEE. The CDR3 extends over 14 amino acids. Trimming removed 0 bases from V and 8 bases from J, with 14 bases in between. The CDR3 protein is CASSVDLGFMGYTF. CDR3 in DNA: TGTGCCAGCAGCGTAGACCTGGGATTCATGGGCTACACCTTC.

This clone has just a few counts. Other DNA variants within this sample encode the same CDR3. The V gene is TRBV27, the J gene TRBJ2-1; D is unresolved. Germline CDR1 reads MNHEY; CDR2 reads SMNVEV (reference sequence). V was shortened by 2 bases and J by 0 bases, with 8 bases between the two germline ends. The CDR3 length is 15 residues. CDR3 DNA sequence: TGTGCCAGCAGTTTAGCCCCGGGCTCCTACAATGAGCAGTTCTTC. As protein: CASSLAPGSYNEQFF.

The genes are TRBV30 and TRBJ1-2; D perhaps matches TRBD1 (6 bases). Trimming removed 0 bases from V and 6 bases from J, with 11 bases in between. There are 13 residues in the CDR3. CDR1 GTSNPN and CDR2 SVGIG come from the germline V gene (reference sequence). The CDR3 nucleotides are TGTGCCTGGAGTGTAGCAGGGGAGGATGGCTACACCTTC. This gives the protein CAWSVAGEDGYTF.

The table lists this clone with a few counts. This chain joins TRBV6-5 and TRBJ2-7, with a weak D call TRBD1 (5 bases). V lost 5 bases, J lost 10 bases, and 12 bases lay in between. Germline-derived CDR1 and CDR2 are MNHEY and SVGAGI. The CDR3 sequence is 11 residues long. DNA for the CDR3: TGTGCCAGCAGTCATGGGGCAGATCAGTACTTC. Encoded protein: CASSHGADQYF.

In DNA form, the CDR3 reads TGTGCCAGTAGTATGGGGCAGCTTAACTATGGCTACACCTTC. The encoded protein is CASSMGQLNYGYTF. The rearrangement joins TRBV19 to TRBJ1-2, with D possibly matching TRBD1 (5 bases). CDR1 is LNHDA, CDR2 SQIVND, per germline (reference sequence). This CDR3 has 14 amino acids. Trimming pared 3 bases from V and 1 base from J, leaving 9 bases between.

The chain recombines TRBV28 with TRBJ2-5; TRBD2 might be the D (6 bases). CDR1 is MDHEN and CDR2 is SYDVKM in the germline V gene. The CDR3 has 12 residues. Written as DNA, the CDR3 is TGTGTTAGCGGAAGCCCACAAGAGACCCAGTACTTC. Residues: CVSGSPQETQYF.

V usage is TRBV9 and J usage is TRBJ2-1, with 7 bases that match TRBD2. Germline V lookup: CDR1 SGDLS, CDR2 YYNGEE. The V segment lost 4 bases and the J segment 10 bases; nucleotides outside the gene matches: 14. The CDR3 has 15 amino acids. CDR3 DNA: TGTGCCAGCAGCCCCGGAGGGAGGGTGGATTCCGAGCAGTTCTTC. Its translation: CASSPGGRVDSEQFF.

V and J are TRBV3-1 (or the pseudogene TRBV3-2) and TRBJ1-2; D is ambiguous. The length of the CDR3 is 15 residues. Germline CDR1 reads LGHDT; CDR2 reads YNNKEL (reference sequence). Between the trimmed V and J ends, which lost 4 bases and 4 bases, there was a span of 16 bases. This CDR3 reads CASSLRSMIGYGYTF. The CDR3 DNA sequence: TGTGCCAGCAGCCTAAGATCTATGATAGGCTATGGCTACACCTTC.

The rearrangement joins TRBV6-1 to TRBJ1-2, with 8 bases matching TRBD1. V was pared by 2 bases and J by 6 bases, with 14 bases of the junction left unmatched. This CDR3 comprises 17 residues. Germline V CDR1 and CDR2: MNHNS, SASEGT. CDR3 region: CASSEKRGTGKSNGYTF. The CDR3 nucleotides read TGTGCCAGCAGTGAAAAGAGGGGGACAGGAAAAAGCAATGGCTACACCTTC.